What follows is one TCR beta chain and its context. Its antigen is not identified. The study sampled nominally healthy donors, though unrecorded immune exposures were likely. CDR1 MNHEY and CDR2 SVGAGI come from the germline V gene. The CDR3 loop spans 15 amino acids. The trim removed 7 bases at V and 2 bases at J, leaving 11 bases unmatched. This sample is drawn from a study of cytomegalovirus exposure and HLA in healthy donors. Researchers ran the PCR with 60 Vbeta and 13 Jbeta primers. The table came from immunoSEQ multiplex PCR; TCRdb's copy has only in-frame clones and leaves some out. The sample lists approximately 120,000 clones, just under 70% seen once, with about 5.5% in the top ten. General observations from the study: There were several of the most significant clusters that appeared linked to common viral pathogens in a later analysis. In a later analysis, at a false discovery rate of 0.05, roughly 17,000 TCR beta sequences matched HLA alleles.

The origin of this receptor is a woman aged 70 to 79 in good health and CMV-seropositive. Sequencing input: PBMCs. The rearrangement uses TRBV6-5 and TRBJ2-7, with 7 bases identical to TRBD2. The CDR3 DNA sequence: TGTGCCAGCACTTCCGGGGCGGGGGACCCCTACGAGCAGTACTTC. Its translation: CASTSGAGDPYEQYF.